The clone carrying this T cell receptor beta chain was seen ten or more times. Antigen: not known. Enrollment excluded any patients with other autoimmune diseases, uncontrolled infections, pregnancy or lactation. This sample is part of a study of Graves' ophthalmopathy and Graves' hyperthyroidism. Study-wide background: Peripheral blood was gathered at the point of initial diagnosis, before any treatment started. General observations from the study: Among expanded thyroid clonotypes above 0.001 frequency, most also occurred in blood. Ophthalmopathy versus stable hyperthyroidism: 13-signature model gave 87.88% sensitivity, 65% to 82% specificity.

Losses at the gene ends were 3 bases for V and 7 bases for J; bases not matched to a gene: 8. The CDR3 covers 15 residues. Germline-derived CDR1 and CDR2 are LNHDA and SQIVND (reference sequence). TCR beta CDR3 amplification used RNA transcripts. The library came from an HTBI-primed first-round RT-PCR and a second-round multiplex PCR. TCRdb ran MiXCR on the multiplex PCR reads and lists one entry per CDR3 protein. The sample consists of approximately 210,000 distinct CDR3 sequences, 29% of them appearing once. Sequenced material: peripheral blood. This clonotype originated in a man aged 50-60 years with Graves' ophthalmopathy. V usage is TRBV19 and J usage is TRBJ1-5; 8 nucleotides match TRBD1. The CDR3 DNA reads as TGTGCCAGTAGTATTAGTGGACAGGGAAGCCAGCCCCAGCATTTT. Amino acids: CASSISGQGSQPQHF.